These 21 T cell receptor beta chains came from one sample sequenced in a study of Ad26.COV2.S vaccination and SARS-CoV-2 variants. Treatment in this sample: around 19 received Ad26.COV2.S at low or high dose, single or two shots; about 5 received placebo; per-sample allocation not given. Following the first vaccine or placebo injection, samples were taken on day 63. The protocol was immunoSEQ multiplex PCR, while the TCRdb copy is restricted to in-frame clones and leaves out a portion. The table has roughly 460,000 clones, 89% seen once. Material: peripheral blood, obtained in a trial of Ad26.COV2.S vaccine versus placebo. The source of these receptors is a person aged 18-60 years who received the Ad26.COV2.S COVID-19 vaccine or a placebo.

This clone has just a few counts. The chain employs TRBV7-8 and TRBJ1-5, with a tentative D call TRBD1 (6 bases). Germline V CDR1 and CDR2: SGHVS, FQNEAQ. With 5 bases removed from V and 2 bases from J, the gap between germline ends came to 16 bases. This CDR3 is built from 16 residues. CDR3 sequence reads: CASSIGGRNGNQPQHF. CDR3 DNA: TGTGCCAGCAGCATTGGGGGCCGGAATGGCAATCAGCCCCAGCATTTT.

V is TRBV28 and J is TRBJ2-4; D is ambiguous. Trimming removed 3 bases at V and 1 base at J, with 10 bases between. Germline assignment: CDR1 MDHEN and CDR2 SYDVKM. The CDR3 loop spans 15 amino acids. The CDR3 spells CASSFSIGAKNIQYF. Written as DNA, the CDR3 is TGTGCCAGCAGTTTCTCTATTGGGGCCAAAAACATTCAGTACTTC.

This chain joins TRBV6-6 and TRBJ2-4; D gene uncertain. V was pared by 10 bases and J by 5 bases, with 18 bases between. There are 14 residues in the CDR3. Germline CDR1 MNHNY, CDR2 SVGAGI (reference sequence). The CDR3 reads CATHASFRENIQYF. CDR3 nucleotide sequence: TGTGCCACCCATGCTAGTTTTCGGGAAAACATTCAGTACTTC.

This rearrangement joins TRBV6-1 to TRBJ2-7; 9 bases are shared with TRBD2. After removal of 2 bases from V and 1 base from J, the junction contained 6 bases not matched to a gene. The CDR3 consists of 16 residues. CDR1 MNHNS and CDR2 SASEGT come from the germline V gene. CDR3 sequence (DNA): TGTGCCAGCAGTGAAAGGGGACTAGCAGTTTCCTACGAGCAGTACTTC. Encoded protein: CASSERGLAVSYEQYF.

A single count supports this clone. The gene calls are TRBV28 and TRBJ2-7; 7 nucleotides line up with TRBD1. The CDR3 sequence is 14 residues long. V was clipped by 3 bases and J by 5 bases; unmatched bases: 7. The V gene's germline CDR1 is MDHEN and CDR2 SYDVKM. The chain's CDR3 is CASSLRQGKDEQYF. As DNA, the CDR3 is TGTGCCAGCAGTTTGAGACAGGGAAAGGACGAGCAGTACTTC.

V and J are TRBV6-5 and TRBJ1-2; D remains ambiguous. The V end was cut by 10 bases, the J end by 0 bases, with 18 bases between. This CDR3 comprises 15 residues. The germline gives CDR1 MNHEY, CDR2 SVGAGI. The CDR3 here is CATCARRTTNYGYTF. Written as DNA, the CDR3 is TGTGCCACGTGCGCCCGGAGGACTACTAACTATGGCTACACCTTC.

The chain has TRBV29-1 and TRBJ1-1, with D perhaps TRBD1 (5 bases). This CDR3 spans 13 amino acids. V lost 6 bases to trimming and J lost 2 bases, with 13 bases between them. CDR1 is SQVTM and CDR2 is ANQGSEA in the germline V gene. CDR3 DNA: TGCAGCGTACTCGGCCAGGGTAACACTGAAGCTTTCTTT. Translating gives CSVLGQGNTEAFF. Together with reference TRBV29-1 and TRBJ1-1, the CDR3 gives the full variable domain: SAVISQKPSRDICQRGTSLTIQCQVDSQVTMMFWYRQQPGQSLTLIATANQGSEATYESGFVIDKFPISRPNLTFSTLTVSNMSPEDSSIYLCSVLGQGNTEAFFGQGTRLTVV.

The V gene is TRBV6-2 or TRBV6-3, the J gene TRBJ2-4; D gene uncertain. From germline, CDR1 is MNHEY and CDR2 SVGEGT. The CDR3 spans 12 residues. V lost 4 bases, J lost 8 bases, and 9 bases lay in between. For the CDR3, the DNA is TGTGCCAGCAGTTCCCTTTCGGACATTCAGTACTTC. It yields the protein CASSSLSDIQYF.

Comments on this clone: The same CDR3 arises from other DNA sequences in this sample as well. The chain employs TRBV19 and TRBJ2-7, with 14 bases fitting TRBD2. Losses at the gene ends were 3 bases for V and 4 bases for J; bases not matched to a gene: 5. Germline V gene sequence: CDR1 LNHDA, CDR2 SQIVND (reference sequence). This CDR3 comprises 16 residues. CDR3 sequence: CASSMGGTSGSYEQYF. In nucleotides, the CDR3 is TGTGCCAGTAGTATGGGGGGGACTAGCGGGAGTTACGAGCAGTACTTC.

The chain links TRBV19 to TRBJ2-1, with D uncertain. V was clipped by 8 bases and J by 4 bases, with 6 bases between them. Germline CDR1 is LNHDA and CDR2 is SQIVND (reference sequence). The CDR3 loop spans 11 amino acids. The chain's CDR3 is CASGNYNEQFF. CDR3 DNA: TGTGCCAGTGGAAATTACAATGAGCAGTTCTTC.

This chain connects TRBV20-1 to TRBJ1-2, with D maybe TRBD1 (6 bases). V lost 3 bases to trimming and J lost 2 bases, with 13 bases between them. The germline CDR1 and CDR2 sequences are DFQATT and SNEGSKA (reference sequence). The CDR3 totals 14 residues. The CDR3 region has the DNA TGCAGTGCTAGTTTGTCGGACAGAAACTATGGCTACACCTTC. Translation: CSASLSDRNYGYTF.

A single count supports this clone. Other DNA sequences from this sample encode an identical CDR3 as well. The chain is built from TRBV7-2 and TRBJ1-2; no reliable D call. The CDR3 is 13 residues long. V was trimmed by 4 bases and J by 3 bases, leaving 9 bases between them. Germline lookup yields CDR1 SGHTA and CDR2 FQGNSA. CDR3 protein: CASSSTGDYGYTF. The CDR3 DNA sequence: TGTGCCAGCAGCTCCACGGGAGACTATGGCTACACCTTC.

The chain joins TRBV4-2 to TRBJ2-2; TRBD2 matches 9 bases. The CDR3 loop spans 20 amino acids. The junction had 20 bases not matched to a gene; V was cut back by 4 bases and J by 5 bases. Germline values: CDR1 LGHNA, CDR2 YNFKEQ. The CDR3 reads CASSPGLADQGQRLTGELFF. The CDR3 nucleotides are TGTGCCAGCAGCCCGGGACTAGCAGACCAAGGGCAACGTTTGACCGGGGAGCTGTTTTTT.

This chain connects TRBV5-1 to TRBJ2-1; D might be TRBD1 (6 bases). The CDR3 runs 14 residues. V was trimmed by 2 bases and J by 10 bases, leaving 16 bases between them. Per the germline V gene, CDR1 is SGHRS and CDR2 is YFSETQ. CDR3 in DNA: TGCGCCAGCAGCTTCACACAGGGTGTGGGGGAGCAGTTCTTC. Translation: CASSFTQGVGEQFF.

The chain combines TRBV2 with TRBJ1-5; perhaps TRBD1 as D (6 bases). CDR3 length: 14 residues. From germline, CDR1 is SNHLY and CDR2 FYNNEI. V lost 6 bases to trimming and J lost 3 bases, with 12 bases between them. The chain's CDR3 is CASRIRQANQPQHF. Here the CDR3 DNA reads TGTGCCAGCAGGATCAGACAGGCCAATCAGCCCCAGCATTTT. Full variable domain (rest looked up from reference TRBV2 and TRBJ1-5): EPEVTQTPSHQVTQMGQEVILRCVPISNHLYFYWYRQILGQKVEFLVSFYNNEISEKSEIFDDQFSVERPDGSNFTLKIRSTKLEDSAMYFCASRIRQANQPQHFGDGTRLSIL.

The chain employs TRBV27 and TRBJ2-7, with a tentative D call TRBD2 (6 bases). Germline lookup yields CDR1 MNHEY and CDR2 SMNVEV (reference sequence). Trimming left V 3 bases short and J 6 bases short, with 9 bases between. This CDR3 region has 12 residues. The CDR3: CASSFEGGEQYF. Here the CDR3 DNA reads TGTGCCAGCAGTTTTGAGGGAGGCGAGCAGTACTTC.

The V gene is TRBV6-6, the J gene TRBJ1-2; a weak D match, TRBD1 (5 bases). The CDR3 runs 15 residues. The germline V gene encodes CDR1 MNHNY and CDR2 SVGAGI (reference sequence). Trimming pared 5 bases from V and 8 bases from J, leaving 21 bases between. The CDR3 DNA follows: TGTGCCAGCAGTCCACAGTCCGGGACCCCCAGCGGCTACACCTTC. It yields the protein CASSPQSGTPSGYTF.

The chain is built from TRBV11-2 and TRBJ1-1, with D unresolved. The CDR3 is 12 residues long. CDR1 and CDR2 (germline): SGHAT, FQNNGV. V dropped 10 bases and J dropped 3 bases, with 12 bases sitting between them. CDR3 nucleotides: TGTGCCACCAAAAACAGTTACACTGAAGCTTTCTTT. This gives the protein CATKNSYTEAFF. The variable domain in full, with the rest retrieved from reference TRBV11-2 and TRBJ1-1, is EAGVAQSPRYKIIEKRQSVAFWCNPISGHATLYWYQQILGQGPKLLIQFQNNGVVDDSQLPKDRFSAERLKGVDSTLKIQPAKLEDSAVYLCATKNSYTEAFFGQGTRLTVV.

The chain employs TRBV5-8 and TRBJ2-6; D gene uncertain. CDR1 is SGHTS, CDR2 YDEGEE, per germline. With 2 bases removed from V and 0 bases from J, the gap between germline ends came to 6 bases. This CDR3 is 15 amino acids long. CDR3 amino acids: CASSLGFSGANVLTF. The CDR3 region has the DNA TGTGCCAGCAGCTTAGGGTTCTCTGGGGCCAACGTCCTGACTTTC.

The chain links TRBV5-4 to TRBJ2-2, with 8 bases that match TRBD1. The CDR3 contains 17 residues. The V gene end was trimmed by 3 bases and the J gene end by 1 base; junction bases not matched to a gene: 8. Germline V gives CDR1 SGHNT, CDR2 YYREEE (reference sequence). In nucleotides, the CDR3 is TGTGCCAGCAGCTCAAAAATCGGGACAGGGAACACCGGGGAGCTGTTTTTT. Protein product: CASSSKIGTGNTGELFF. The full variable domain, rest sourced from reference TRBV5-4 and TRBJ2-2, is ETGVTQSPTHLIKTRGQQVTLRCSSQSGHNTVSWYQQALGQGPQFIFQYYREEENGRGNFPPRFSGLQFPNYSSELNVNALELDDSALYLCASSSKIGTGNTGELFFGEGSRLTVL.

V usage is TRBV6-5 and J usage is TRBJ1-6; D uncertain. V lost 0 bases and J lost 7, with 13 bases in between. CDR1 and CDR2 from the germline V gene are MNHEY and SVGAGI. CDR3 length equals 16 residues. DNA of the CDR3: TGTGCCAGCAGTTACTCCCCTACCAACCCCAATTCACCCCTCCACTTT. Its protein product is CASSYSPTNPNSPLHF.